The present T cell receptor beta chain was sequenced within a study of blood T cell repertoires in COVID-19. As for the study in general: Both acute and convalescent COVID-19 samples were obtained from the United States, Italy and Spain. Sources were T cells, B-cell-depleted T cells, or PBMCs; the material itself was cDNA or gDNA.

As processed by the authors: Reference gene primer amplification gave estimated nucleated cell counts. TCRdb's copy holds only in-frame clones and misses some; the assay was immunoSEQ multiplex PCR. The V and J calls and clone size were taken over from that table, and D and trimming were inferred from the DNA. Of roughly 220,000 clones detected, roughly 85% appear once; the ten largest clones hold over 2.5%. The CDR3 totals 15 residues. The clonotype comes from a man aged 45-60 years who had recovered from COVID-19. Sequencing was performed on peripheral blood. The V and J genes are TRBV7-5 and TRBJ2-7; whether TRBD2, the table's D call, matches the DNA was not checked. TRBV7-5 is a documented pseudogene. CDR3 amino acids: CARSLGEFGVYEQYF. The CDR3 nucleotides are TGTGCCAGAAGCTTAGGCGAATTCGGAGTCTACGAGCAGTACTTC.